These T cell receptor beta chains were read from a single sample in a study of blood T cell repertoires in COVID-19. Method: immunoSEQ multiplex PCR; TCRdb's copy keeps in-frame clones and lacks some. This sample yields 150,000 or so clones, of which roughly four fifths are seen a single time; 3% to 5% belongs to the top ten. The sample was peripheral blood. These receptors were obtained from a woman in her sixties or seventies with acute or convalescent COVID-19. Both conserved end residues are part of each CDR3. The order of the fields is V gene, clone size, J gene, D gene, CDR3 protein, CDR3 DNA. The D gene is left open where the match is weak. Rows may omit the clone size; those that give it use once, few, many or a size class.

>TRBV18|few|TRBJ2-5|.
CASSLKETQYF
TGTGCCAGCTCCCTAAAAGAGACCCAGTACTTC
>TRBV6-1|.|TRBJ1-1|.
CASSEQGWTEAFF
TGTGCCAGCAGTGAACAGGGTTGGACTGAAGCTTTCTTT
>TRBV5-1|.|TRBJ2-5|TRBD1
CASSIRQGLETQYF
TGCGCCAGCAGCATCAGACAGGGTTTGGAGACCCAGTACTTC
>TRBV12-3/TRBV12-4|once|TRBJ2-1|TRBD1
CATTGVSYNEQFF
TGTGCCACTACAGGGGTCTCCTACAATGAGCAGTTCTTC
>TRBV19|.|TRBJ1-2|TRBD1
CASSIDRGANYGYTF
TGTGCCAGTAGTATTGACAGGGGAGCTAACTATGGCTACACCTTC
>TRBV10-3|.|TRBJ2-2|.
CAISERESNTGELFF
TGTGCCATCAGTGAGCGGGAGTCGAACACCGGGGAGCTGTTTTTT
>TRBV5-1|.|TRBJ2-2|.
CASSLAAGGGELFF
TGCGCCAGCAGCTTGGCCGCCGGGGGCGGGGAGCTGTTTTTT
>TRBV4-1|.|TRBJ1-1|TRBD1
CASSQVQWGQGLLNTEAFF
TGCGCCAGCAGCCAAGTACAATGGGGACAGGGGCTATTGAACACTGAAGCTTTCTTT
>TRBV9|.|TRBJ2-4|TRBD2
CASSEEPGLAGGPENIQYF
TGTGCCAGCAGCGAGGAGCCGGGACTAGCGGGAGGGCCTGAAAACATTCAGTACTTC
>TRBV6-2/TRBV6-3|.|TRBJ2-1|TRBD2
CASSLNRLAGHAYNEQFF
TGTGCCAGCAGTTTGAATCGACTAGCGGGACATGCCTACAATGAGCAGTTCTTC
>TRBV4-3|.|TRBJ1-2|.
CASSQERDGNYGYTF
TGCGCCAGCAGCCAAGAGCGGGACGGGAACTATGGCTACACCTTC
>TRBV16|.|TRBJ1-2|.
CASSQSAGAGGYTF
TGTGCCAGCAGCCAATCAGCAGGGGCAGGAGGCTACACCTTC
>TRBV5-6|few|TRBJ2-2|TRBD1
CASVPTGGFSTGELFF
TGTGCCAGCGTCCCCACAGGGGGCTTTAGCACCGGGGAGCTGTTTTTT
>TRBV10-3|.|TRBJ2-3|TRBD1
CAIATGTGVEDTQYF
TGTGCCATCGCCACCGGGACAGGGGTGGAAGATACGCAGTATTTT
>TRBV3-1/TRBV3-2|.|TRBJ2-1|.
CASSRGVSREQFF
TGTGCCAGCAGCCGCGGAGTGTCGCGTGAGCAGTTCTTC
>TRBV28|.|TRBJ2-1|TRBD2
CASSPSGLAGYNEQFF
TGTGCCAGCAGTCCCTCGGGACTAGCGGGGTACAATGAGCAGTTCTTC
>TRBV15|.|TRBJ2-5|TRBD2
CATSRGSLAGVKETQYF
TGTGCCACCAGCAGGGGTTCGCTAGCGGGAGTCAAAGAGACCCAGTACTTC
>TRBV3-1/TRBV3-2|.|TRBJ2-7|.
CASSQVSGGSYEQYF
TGTGCCAGCAGCCAAGTCTCTGGCGGTTCCTACGAGCAGTACTTC
>TRBV14|.|TRBJ2-3|.
CASSQGGDLSFTQYF
TGTGCCAGCAGCCAAGGGGGAGACTTGAGCTTTACGCAGTATTTT
>TRBV30|once|TRBJ2-5|.
CAWSRGAETQYF
TGTGCCTGGAGCAGGGGAGCGGAGACCCAGTACTTC
>TRBV28|few|TRBJ2-7|TRBD1
CASSFLDRFGTGNYEQYF
TGTGCCAGCAGTTTCCTTGATAGGTTCGGGACAGGGAACTACGAGCAGTACTTC
>TRBV2|medium-sized|TRBJ2-1|TRBD1
CASSPRTGGLDEQFF
TGTGCCAGCAGTCCTCGGACAGGGGGTCTCGATGAGCAGTTCTTC
>TRBV7-8|.|TRBJ2-2|.
CASSQDSYTGELFF
TGTGCCAGCAGCCAGGACAGCTACACCGGGGAGCTGTTTTTT
>TRBV5-1|once|TRBJ1-5|.
CASSLDGVGQPQHF
TGCGCCAGCAGCTTGGACGGGGTGGGGCAGCCCCAGCATTTT
>TRBV19|.|TRBJ2-1|.
CASTLKDSRNEQFF
TGTGCCAGTACCCTAAAGGACTCGAGGAATGAGCAGTTCTTC
>TRBV19|.|TRBJ2-1|.
CASSITTSSYNEQFF
TGTGCCAGTAGTATCACAACCAGCTCCTACAATGAGCAGTTCTTC
>TRBV21-1|.|TRBJ2-1|.
CASSMTGHNEQFF
TGTGCCAGCAGCATGACAGGTCACAATGAGCAGTTCTTC
>TRBV2|.|TRBJ1-4|.
CASSPGGGSGVNEKLFF
TGTGCCAGCTCTCCCGGGGGGGGATCTGGGGTTAATGAAAAACTGTTTTTT
>TRBV28|.|TRBJ1-2|.
CASSLRNRDGYTF
TGTGCCAGCAGTTTACGCAACAGGGACGGCTACACCTTC
>TRBV28|.|TRBJ1-5|.
CASSFGWVASQHF
TGTGCCAGCAGTTTCGGGTGGGTGGCGTCCCAGCATTTT
>TRBV7-8|.|TRBJ1-2|.
CASSLTDTYGYTF
TGTGCCAGCAGCTTAACTGACACTTATGGCTACACCTTC
>TRBV6-5|once|TRBJ1-2|TRBD1
CASSWTGGAGYGYTF
TGTGCCAGCAGTTGGACAGGGGGCGCGGGCTATGGCTACACCTTC
>TRBV5-1|.|TRBJ2-7|TRBD1
CASQKGGQANEQYF
TGCGCCAGTCAGAAAGGTGGACAGGCCAACGAGCAGTACTTC
>TRBV10-3|.|TRBJ1-5|.
CAISGGSASQGLRVTQPQHF
TGTGCCATCAGTGGCGGTTCAGCTAGCCAGGGGTTACGGGTTACTCAGCCCCAGCATTTT
>TRBV7-9|few|TRBJ1-2|.
CASSLAGQGLYGYTF
TGTGCCAGCAGCTTAGCGGGGCAGGGCCTCTATGGCTACACCTTC
>TRBV7-9|.|TRBJ1-2|.
CASSLVGGLYGYTF
TGTGCCAGCAGCTTAGTGGGCGGACTCTATGGCTACACCTTC
>TRBV19|.|TRBJ2-7|TRBD1
CASSRATGTGFYEQYF
TGTGCCAGTAGTCGAGCGACCGGGACAGGGTTCTACGAGCAGTACTTC
>TRBV4-2|.|TRBJ1-4|.
CASSQETLANEKLFF
TGTGCCAGCAGCCAAGAGACTTTGGCTAATGAAAAACTGTTTTTT
>TRBV19|.|TRBJ1-1|.
CASSNRIYGAGNTEAFF
TGTGCCAGTAGTAACCGGATTTATGGGGCCGGGAACACTGAAGCTTTCTTT
>TRBV10-3|.|TRBJ2-1|TRBD2
CAISEGRTSGDEQFF
TGTGCCATCAGTGAGGGCCGGACTAGCGGGGATGAGCAGTTCTTC
>TRBV30|.|TRBJ1-3|.
CAWSLGGSGGNTIYF
TGTGCCTGGAGTCTGGGAGGGTCTGGTGGAAACACCATATATTTT
>TRBV10-2|.|TRBJ1-4|TRBD1
CASSDRGQGEKLFF
TGCGCCAGCAGCGACAGGGGGCAGGGTGAAAAACTGTTTTTT
>TRBV11-3|.|TRBJ2-1|.
CASGLGTPVQFF
TGTGCCAGCGGACTTGGGACTCCGGTTCAGTTCTTC
>TRBV21-1|.|TRBJ1-6|.
CASRYRDRAYNSPLHF
TGTGCCAGCCGCTATCGGGACAGGGCTTATAATTCACCCCTCCACTTT
>TRBV15|.|TRBJ1-1|TRBD1
CATSTHYDREVTEAFF
TGTGCCACCAGCACACACTATGACAGGGAGGTCACTGAAGCTTTCTTT
>TRBV7-6|.|TRBJ1-5|.
CASSLADSYSNQPQHF
TGTGCCAGCAGCTTAGCGGACAGTTATAGCAATCAGCCCCAGCATTTT
>TRBV6-1|.|TRBJ1-2|TRBD1
CASSEARTGLYGYTF
TGTGCCAGCAGTGAAGCGAGGACAGGGCTCTATGGCTACACCTTC
>TRBV7-9|.|TRBJ1-4|.
CASSPTDGLYEKLFF
TGTGCCAGCAGTCCCACGGATGGGCTATACGAAAAACTGTTTTTT
>TRBV18|.|TRBJ2-3|.
CASSPPSTVGTDTQYF
TGTGCCAGCTCACCTCCGTCCACGGTGGGCACAGATACGCAGTATTTT
>TRBV11-3|.|TRBJ1-1|TRBD1
CASSLEDRANTEAFF
TGTGCCAGCAGCTTAGAGGACAGGGCTAACACTGAAGCTTTCTTT
>TRBV5-1|.|TRBJ2-5|.
CASMKQGTLAEETQYF
TGCGCCAGCATGAAACAGGGGACTCTCGCAGAAGAGACCCAGTACTTC
>TRBV27|.|TRBJ2-5|.
CASRRTDYFAETQYF
TGTGCCAGCAGGCGGACGGACTACTTCGCGGAGACCCAGTACTTC
>TRBV19|.|TRBJ2-3|.
CASSPGADTQYF
TGTGCCAGTAGTCCAGGGGCGGATACGCAGTATTTT
>TRBV7-2|.|TRBJ1-1|TRBD1
CASSFQGAMVNTEAFF
TGTGCCAGCAGCTTCCAGGGGGCTATGGTGAACACTGAAGCTTTCTTT
>TRBV20-1|.|TRBJ2-7|.
CTCQGAYEQYF
TGCACCTGCCAGGGCGCCTACGAGCAGTACTTC
>TRBV5-5|.|TRBJ2-6|.
CAGSLRQAPSGANVLTF
TGTGCCGGCAGCTTGCGTCAGGCTCCTTCTGGGGCCAACGTCCTGACTTTC
>TRBV5-1|.|TRBJ2-3|TRBD1
CASSPGQGLTDTQYF
TGCGCCAGCAGCCCGGGACAGGGACTCACAGATACGCAGTATTTT
>TRBV27|.|TRBJ1-2|TRBD1
CASSPAGTAIVYGYTF
TGTGCCAGCAGTCCAGCCGGGACAGCCATAGTCTATGGCTACACCTTC
>TRBV30|.|TRBJ2-5|.
CAWRFEETQYF
TGTGCCTGGAGGTTCGAAGAGACCCAGTACTTC